This TCR beta chain originates from a study of cytomegalovirus exposure and HLA in healthy donors. With regard to this clone: Its antigen is unknown.

The CDR3 runs 16 residues. J lost 2 bases, V lost 4 bases, and 5 bases had no gene match. Germline CDR1 is SGHDT and CDR2 is YYEEEE. General observations from the study: According to reports, the classifier identified cytomegalovirus status with high specificity and sensitivity. In all likelihood, a cluster of highly shared sequence variants was a sequencing artifact. Fewer N-insertions than the 666-donor mean were reportedly shown by an Asian-associated ancestry cluster in a later analysis. Trimming of TCR beta V- and J-genes showed a link, identified in a later analysis, to a missense DCLRE1C variant.

The PCR had 60 Vbeta and 13 Jbeta primers. Assay: immunoSEQ multiplex PCR; the TCRdb copy retains only in-frame clones and omits some. The table records 81,000 or so clones, 77% of them present only once. This TCR was recovered from a man between 45 and 60 years old in good health and CMV-seropositive. The chain employs TRBV5-6 and TRBJ2-3; 12 nucleotides line up with TRBD2. The source material was PBMCs. CDR3 bases: TGTGCCAGCAGCGGGAGGACTAGCGGGAACACAGATACGCAGTATTTT. Its translation is CASSGRTSGNTDTQYF.